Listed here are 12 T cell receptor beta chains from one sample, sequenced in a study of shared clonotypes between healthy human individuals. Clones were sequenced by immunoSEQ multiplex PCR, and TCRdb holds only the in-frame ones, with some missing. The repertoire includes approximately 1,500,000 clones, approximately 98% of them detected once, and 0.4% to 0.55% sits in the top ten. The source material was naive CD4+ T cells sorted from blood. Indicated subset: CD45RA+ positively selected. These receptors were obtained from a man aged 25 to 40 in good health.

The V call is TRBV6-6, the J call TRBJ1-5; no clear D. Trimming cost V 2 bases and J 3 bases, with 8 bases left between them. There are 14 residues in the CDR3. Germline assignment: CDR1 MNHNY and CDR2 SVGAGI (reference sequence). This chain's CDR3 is CASSYREFNQPQHF. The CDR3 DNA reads TGTGCCAGCAGTTACAGGGAGTTCAATCAGCCCCAGCATTTT.

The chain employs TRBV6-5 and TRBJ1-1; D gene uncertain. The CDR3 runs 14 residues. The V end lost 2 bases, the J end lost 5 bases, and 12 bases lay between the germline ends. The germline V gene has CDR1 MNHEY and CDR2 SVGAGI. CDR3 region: CASSYVPPGTEAFF. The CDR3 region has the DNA TGTGCCAGCAGTTACGTGCCCCCGGGGACTGAAGCTTTCTTT.

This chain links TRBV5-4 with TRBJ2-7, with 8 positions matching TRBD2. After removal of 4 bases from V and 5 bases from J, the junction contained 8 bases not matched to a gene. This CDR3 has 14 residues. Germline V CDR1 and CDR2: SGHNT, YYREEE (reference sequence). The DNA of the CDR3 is TGTGCCAGCAGCCACGGGAGGGCCTTGGACGAGCAGTACTTC. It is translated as CASSHGRALDEQYF.

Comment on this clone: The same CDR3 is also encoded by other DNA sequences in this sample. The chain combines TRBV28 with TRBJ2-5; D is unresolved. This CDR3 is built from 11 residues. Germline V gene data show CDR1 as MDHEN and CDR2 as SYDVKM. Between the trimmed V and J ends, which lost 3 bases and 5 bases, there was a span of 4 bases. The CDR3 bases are TGTGCCAGCAGTTTCTTGGAGACCCAGTACTTC. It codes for CASSFLETQYF. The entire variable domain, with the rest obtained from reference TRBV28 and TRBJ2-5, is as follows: DVKVTQSSRYLVKRTGEKVFLECVQDMDHENMFWYRQDPGLGLRLIYFSYDVKMKEKGDIPEGYSVSREKKERFSLILESASTNQTSMYLCASSFLETQYFGPGTRLLVL.

The CDR3 coding sequence is TGCGCCAGCAGTGAGTACGGGACGGCTCTTTGGACTGAAGCTTTCTTT. Translation gives CASSEYGTALWTEAFF. The chain is built from TRBV10-2 and TRBJ1-1, with D possibly matching TRBD1 (5 bases). The CDR3 is made up of 16 amino acids. V was pared by 1 base and J by 5 bases, with 17 bases between. In germline, CDR1 is WSHSY, CDR2 SAAADI.

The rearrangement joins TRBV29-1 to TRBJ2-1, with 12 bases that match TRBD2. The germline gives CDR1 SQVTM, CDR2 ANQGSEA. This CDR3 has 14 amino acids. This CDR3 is CTARTSGKYNEQFF. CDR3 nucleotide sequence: TGCACCGCCCGGACTAGCGGGAAATACAATGAGCAGTTCTTC.

In nucleotides, the CDR3 is TGTGCCACCAGCACGGGGGGGGCTAGCGGGAGCACAGATACGCAGTATTTT. It is translated as CATSTGGASGSTDTQYF. V is TRBV15 and J is TRBJ2-3; 8 bases match TRBD2. Germline V gene sequence: CDR1 LNHNV, CDR2 YYDKDF (reference sequence). This CDR3 is built from 17 residues. V gave up 4 bases and J gave up 0 bases; unmatched junction bases: 9.

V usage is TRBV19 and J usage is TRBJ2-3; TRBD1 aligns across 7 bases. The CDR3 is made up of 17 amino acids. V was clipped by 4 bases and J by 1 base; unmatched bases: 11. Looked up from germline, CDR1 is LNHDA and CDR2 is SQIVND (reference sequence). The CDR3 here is CASSKNYGQEGTDTQYF. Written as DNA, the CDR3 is TGTGCCAGTAGTAAAAACTACGGACAGGAGGGCACAGATACGCAGTATTTT.

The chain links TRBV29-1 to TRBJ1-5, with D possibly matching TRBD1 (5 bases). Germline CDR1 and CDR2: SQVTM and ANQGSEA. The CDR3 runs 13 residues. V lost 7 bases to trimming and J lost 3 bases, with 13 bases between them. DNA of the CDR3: TGCAGCGCCGCGTGGGGACTCAATCAGCCCCAGCATTTT. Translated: CSAAWGLNQPQHF.

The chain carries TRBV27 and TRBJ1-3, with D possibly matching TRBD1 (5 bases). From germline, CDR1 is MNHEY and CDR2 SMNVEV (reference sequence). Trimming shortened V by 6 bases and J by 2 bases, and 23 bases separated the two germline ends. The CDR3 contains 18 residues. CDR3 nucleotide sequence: TGTGCCAGCAGGCGACGCGGGACGACCAGCACTCCTGGAAACACCATATATTTT. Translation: CASRRRGTTSTPGNTIYF.

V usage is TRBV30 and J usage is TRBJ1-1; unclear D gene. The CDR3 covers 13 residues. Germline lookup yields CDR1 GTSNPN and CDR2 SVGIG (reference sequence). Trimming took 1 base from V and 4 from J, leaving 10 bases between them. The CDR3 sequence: CAWSGQLATEAFF. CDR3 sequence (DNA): TGTGCCTGGAGTGGACAACTGGCCACTGAAGCTTTCTTT.

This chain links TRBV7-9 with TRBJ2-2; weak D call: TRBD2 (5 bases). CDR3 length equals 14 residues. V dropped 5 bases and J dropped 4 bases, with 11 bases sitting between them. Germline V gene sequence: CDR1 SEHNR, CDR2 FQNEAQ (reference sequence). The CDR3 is CASSPPAGTGELFF. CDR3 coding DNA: TGTGCCAGCAGCCCGCCGGCGGGCACCGGGGAGCTGTTTTTT. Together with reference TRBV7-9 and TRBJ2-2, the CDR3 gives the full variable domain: DTGVSQNPRHKITKRGQNVTFRCDPISEHNRLYWYRQTLGQGPEFLTYFQNEAQLEKSRLLSDRFSAERPKGSFSTLEIQRTEQGDSAMYLCASSPPAGTGELFFGEGSRLTVL.